What follows are 18 T cell receptor beta chains derived from one specimen sequenced in a study of cytomegalovirus exposure and HLA in healthy donors. A multiplex PCR was run with 60 Vbeta primers and 13 Jbeta primers. Clones were read by immunoSEQ multiplex PCR, and TCRdb kept only the in-frame ones, dropping some. The table shows 200,000 or so clones, with 80% to 85% occurring only once. Sequences were obtained from PBMCs. These receptors originate from a woman aged 50 to 60 in good health and CMV-seropositive.

This rearrangement joins TRBV10-3 to TRBJ1-2; TRBD1 matches at 8 bases. The CDR3 loop spans 16 amino acids. Germline loops: CDR1 ENHRY, CDR2 SYGVKD. The ends lost 4 bases at V and 6 bases at J; junction bases unmatched: 13. CDR3 nucleotide sequence: TGTGCCATCAGTGGCCCCTTATTAACAGGGGGAGATGGCTACACCTTC. Its protein is CAISGPLLTGGDGYTF.

Only one count was recorded for this clone. One end of the junction does not line up with germline, which may come from a read error. The rearrangement links TRBV7-9 to TRBJ1-1, with D possibly TRBD1 on 6 matching bases. CDR1 and CDR2 from the germline V gene are SEHNR and FQNEAQ (reference sequence). The CDR3 length is 13 residues. The CDR3 nucleotides are TGTTCCAGCAGCTTAGTGCTAGGACAGATAGATTTCTTT. Amino acid sequence: CSSSLVLGQIDFF.

V and J are TRBV10-3 and TRBJ2-1, with 8 bases identical to TRBD2. Germline CDR1 is ENHRY and CDR2 is SYGVKD. Unmatched junction bases numbered 5, after V lost 2 bases and J lost 8 bases. The CDR3 runs to 14 residues. The DNA of the CDR3 is TGTGCCATCAGTGAGCCTATCGGGGGGGATGAGCAGTTCTTC. This gives the protein CAISEPIGGDEQFF.

This chain joins TRBV5-5 and TRBJ1-6, with D hard to call. The CDR3 is 13 residues long. V shed 1 base and J shed 8 bases, with 7 bases lying between them. From germline, CDR1 is SGHKS and CDR2 YYEKEE (reference sequence). The CDR3 sequence is CASSLNGDSPLHF. Written as DNA, the CDR3 is TGTGCCAGCAGCTTGAACGGGGATTCACCCCTCCACTTT.

J is TRBJ2-2 and V is TRBV6-1, with 8 bases fitting TRBD2. Trimming cost V 2 bases and J 5 bases; bases outside gene matches: 7. The CDR3 covers 16 residues. Germline loops: CDR1 MNHNS, CDR2 SASEGT. The DNA for the CDR3 is TGTGCCAGCAGTGAATTCAGCGGGAGTTCGACCGGGGAGCTGTTTTTT. It codes for CASSEFSGSSTGELFF.

With regard to this clone: Sequence at one end of the junction differs from germline and may be a read error. The chain uses TRBV7-9 and TRBJ2-3; D possibly corresponds to TRBD2 (6 bases). Germline V gene data show CDR1 as SEHNR and CDR2 as FQNEAQ (reference sequence). This CDR3 contains 13 residues. CDR3 protein: CSSSLLAGDTQYF. DNA of the CDR3: TGTTCCAGCAGCTTACTAGCTGGAGATACGCAGTATTTT.

This chain uses TRBV27 with TRBJ1-2; no clear D. V gave up 9 bases and J gave up 0 bases, with 14 bases separating them. The CDR3 contains 14 residues. Germline V gene data show CDR1 as MNHEY and CDR2 as SMNVEV (reference sequence). The CDR3 here is CARNLLKPNYGYTF. The CDR3, as DNA: TGTGCCAGGAACTTACTGAAACCTAACTATGGCTACACCTTC.

This sequence joins TRBV7-6 and TRBJ2-5, with a tentative D call TRBD2 (6 bases). V lost 0 bases to trimming and J lost 3 bases, with 11 bases between them. Germline CDR1 is SGHVS and CDR2 is FNYEAQ. The CDR3 has 15 residues. The CDR3 sequence is CASSLAGWGEETQYF. In DNA form, the CDR3 reads TGTGCCAGCAGCTTAGCAGGGTGGGGGGAAGAGACCCAGTACTTC.

Comments on this clone: This sample includes further DNA sequences coding for the same CDR3. The chain combines TRBV18 with TRBJ2-3, with TRBD2 matching 12 bases. Germline V gene data show CDR1 as KGHSH and CDR2 as LQKENI. V lost 6 bases and J lost 2; bases outside the gene matches: 9. This CDR3 contains 17 residues. The CDR3 nucleotides are TGTGCCAGCTCGCAGAAACTAGCGGGGGGACCCACAGATACGCAGTATTTT. Its translation is CASSQKLAGGPTDTQYF.

The chain uses TRBV7-9 and TRBJ2-4; maybe TRBD2 (5 bases). V was clipped by 2 bases and J by 3 bases, with 8 bases between them. Germline-derived CDR1 and CDR2 are SEHNR and FQNEAQ (reference sequence). This CDR3 region has 14 residues. In DNA form, the CDR3 reads TGTGCCAGCAGCTTACTTCGGGACAAAAACATTCAGTACTTC. This translates into CASSLLRDKNIQYF. The whole variable domain, filled in from reference TRBV7-9 and TRBJ2-4, reads DTGVSQNPRHKITKRGQNVTFRCDPISEHNRLYWYRQTLGQGPEFLTYFQNEAQLEKSRLLSDRFSAERPKGSFSTLEIQRTEQGDSAMYLCASSLLRDKNIQYFGAGTRLSVL.

This clone came up once. The CDR3 region is CASSQDQSTGGAVGEAFF. CDR3 nucleotides: TGCGCCAGCAGCCAAGATCAGTCTACAGGGGGCGCGGTGGGTGAAGCTTTCTTT. The chain is built from TRBV4-1 and TRBJ1-1; 9 bases match TRBD1. The CDR3 consists of 18 residues. Germline values: CDR1 MGHRA, CDR2 YSYEKL. Trimming removed 0 bases from V and 7 bases from J; junction bases left unmatched: 15.

This sequence joins TRBV7-9 and TRBJ2-7; D is possibly TRBD2 (5 bases). V lost 1 base, J lost 7 bases, and 14 bases lay in between. The CDR3 sequence is 14 residues long. CDR1 is SEHNR, CDR2 FQNEAQ, per germline (reference sequence). The CDR3 region is CASSLGPGYEEQYF. In nucleotides, the CDR3 is TGTGCCAGCAGCTTAGGGCCGGGGTACGAGGAGCAGTACTTC. Full variable domain (rest looked up from reference TRBV7-9 and TRBJ2-7): DTGVSQNPRHKITKRGQNVTFRCDPISEHNRLYWYRQTLGQGPEFLTYFQNEAQLEKSRLLSDRFSAERPKGSFSTLEIQRTEQGDSAMYLCASSLGPGYEEQYFGPGTRLTVT.

This clone appeared a few times. V is TRBV19 and J is TRBJ2-3; the match to TRBD1 covers 11 bases. The J segment lost 2 bases and the V segment lost 6 bases, leaving 4 bases of the junction unmatched. Germline V gives CDR1 LNHDA, CDR2 SQIVND (reference sequence). This CDR3 has 15 amino acids. The chain's CDR3 is CASRGQGANTDTQYF. CDR3 DNA sequence: TGTGCCAGTAGAGGACAGGGGGCCAACACAGATACGCAGTATTTT.

V usage is TRBV19 and J usage is TRBJ2-2; the match to TRBD2 covers 9 bases. This CDR3 is 15 amino acids long. The trim removed 5 bases at V and 4 bases at J, leaving 5 bases unmatched. In germline, CDR1 is LNHDA, CDR2 SQIVND (reference sequence). The CDR3 sequence: CASSLIAGATGELFF. The DNA for the CDR3 is TGTGCCAGTAGTTTAATAGCGGGAGCCACCGGGGAGCTGTTTTTT.

The genes are TRBV6-5 and TRBJ1-2; 7 bases are a match to TRBD1. Trimming removed 1 base from V and 4 bases from J; junction bases left unmatched: 9. Germline V CDR1 and CDR2: MNHEY, SVGAGI. The length of the CDR3 is 16 residues. For the CDR3, the DNA is TGTGCCAGCAGTTACTTGGGACAGACTCTTAGCTATGGCTACACCTTC. It is translated as CASSYLGQTLSYGYTF.

Notes on this clone: One junction end disagrees with the germline gene, perhaps due to a read error. The V and J genes are TRBV5-6 and TRBJ2-4; TRBD2 agrees at 7 bases. The CDR3 is made up of 16 amino acids. CDR1 and CDR2 (germline): SGHDT, YYEEEE. CDR3 loop: CASSPGGTLAKNSQYF. The CDR3 bases are TGTGCCAGCAGCCCCGGGGGGACCCTAGCCAAAAACAGTCAGTACTTC.

Only a few counts were recorded for this clone. The chain combines TRBV5-1 with TRBJ2-1, with D possibly matching TRBD2 (5 bases). This CDR3 comprises 18 residues. The germline V gene encodes CDR1 SGHRS and CDR2 YFSETQ. The V end was cut by 0 bases, the J end by 0 bases, with 16 bases between. CDR3 bases: TGCGCCAGCAGCTTGGACCCACATGTTACTAGCTCCTACAATGAGCAGTTCTTC. Protein product: CASSLDPHVTSSYNEQFF.

The V call is TRBV11-2, the J call TRBJ2-3; 7 bases map to TRBD2. The CDR3 is 15 amino acids. After removal of 5 bases from V and 4 bases from J, the junction contained 9 bases not matched to a gene. Germline V gene sequence: CDR1 SGHAT, CDR2 FQNNGV. The CDR3 region has the DNA TGTGCCAGCAGCCTCAGACTAGCCGTGGCAGATACGCAGTATTTT. This gives the protein CASSLRLAVADTQYF.